These T cell receptor beta chains were read from a single sample in a study of cytomegalovirus exposure and HLA in healthy donors. Produced via immunoSEQ multiplex PCR; TCRdb's table is partial and in-frame only. The sample has some 140,000 clones; 60% to 75% are singletons. Sample: PBMCs. These receptors came from a man between 18 and 35 years old in good health and CMV-seronegative. Both conserved end residues are part of each CDR3. The D gene is left open where the match is weak. A row's size may be missing; if present it is once, few, many or a size class.

d_call: TRBD2
j_call: TRBJ2-1
cdr3_length: 15
clone_size: -
v_call: TRBV4-2
cdr3_aa: CASSPGLAAYNEQFF
cdr3_nt: TGTGCCAGCAGCCCGGGACTAGCGGCGTACAATGAGCAGTTCTTC

d_call: -
j_call: TRBJ1-3
cdr3_length: 11
clone_size: few
v_call: TRBV20-1
cdr3_aa: CSASTGNTIYF
cdr3_nt: TGCAGTGCCAGTACTGGAAACACCATATATTTT

d_call: -
j_call: TRBJ1-1
cdr3_length: 13
clone_size: -
v_call: TRBV15
cdr3_aa: CATSRGQRDEAFF
cdr3_nt: TGTGCCACCAGCAGAGGACAGAGAGATGAAGCTTTCTTT

d_call: TRBD1
j_call: TRBJ2-1
cdr3_length: 19
clone_size: -
v_call: TRBV5-1
cdr3_aa: CASSSPRRSDRGSYNEQFF
cdr3_nt: TGCGCCAGCAGCTCTCCCCGGCGTTCGGACAGGGGATCCTACAATGAGCAGTTCTTC

d_call: TRBD1
j_call: TRBJ1-2
cdr3_length: 13
clone_size: once
v_call: TRBV6-5
cdr3_aa: CASSYRGPSGYTF
cdr3_nt: TGTGCCAGCAGCTACAGGGGGCCGTCAGGCTACACCTTC

d_call: -
j_call: TRBJ2-1
cdr3_length: 11
clone_size: few
v_call: TRBV20-1
cdr3_aa: CSEESYNEQFF
cdr3_nt: TGCAGTGAGGAGAGCTACAATGAGCAGTTCTTC

d_call: -
j_call: TRBJ1-1
cdr3_length: 16
clone_size: -
v_call: TRBV21-1
cdr3_aa: CASSKLPRTSTTEAFF
cdr3_nt: TGTGCCAGCAGCAAGTTACCGAGGACTTCGACGACTGAAGCTTTCTTT

d_call: TRBD1
j_call: TRBJ2-5
cdr3_length: 15
clone_size: -
v_call: TRBV4-2
cdr3_aa: CASSQGQGFRETQYF
cdr3_nt: TGTGCCAGCAGCCAGGGACAGGGTTTTCGGGAGACCCAGTACTTC

d_call: TRBD1
j_call: TRBJ2-7
cdr3_length: 14
clone_size: -
v_call: TRBV4-1
cdr3_aa: CASSYRTGIDEQYF
cdr3_nt: TGCGCCAGCAGCTACCGGACAGGGATCGACGAGCAGTACTTC

d_call: -
j_call: TRBJ1-5
cdr3_length: 18
clone_size: -
v_call: TRBV6-1
cdr3_aa: CASSELAGLMYSNQPQHF
cdr3_nt: TGTGCCAGCAGTGAACTGGCAGGGCTGATGTATAGCAATCAGCCCCAGCATTTT

d_call: TRBD2
j_call: TRBJ2-1
cdr3_length: 15
clone_size: -
v_call: TRBV28
cdr3_aa: CASSGSLAGFFEQFF
cdr3_nt: TGTGCCAGCAGTGGGAGTCTAGCGGGGTTCTTTGAGCAGTTCTTC

d_call: TRBD1
j_call: TRBJ1-3
cdr3_length: 16
clone_size: -
v_call: TRBV7-6
cdr3_aa: CASSLRDRVSGNTIYF
cdr3_nt: TGTGCCAGCAGCCTCCGGGACAGGGTCTCTGGAAACACCATATATTTT

d_call: TRBD1
j_call: TRBJ2-7
cdr3_length: 13
clone_size: once
v_call: TRBV7-3
cdr3_aa: CASSSRQGSEQYF
cdr3_nt: TGTGCCAGCAGCTCACGACAGGGGAGCGAGCAGTACTTC

d_call: -
j_call: TRBJ1-2
cdr3_length: 15
clone_size: -
v_call: TRBV7-8
cdr3_aa: CASSLLMAPNYGYTF
cdr3_nt: TGTGCCAGCAGCTTGCTGATGGCCCCCAACTATGGCTACACCTTC

d_call: TRBD1
j_call: TRBJ1-4
cdr3_length: 22
clone_size: -
v_call: TRBV12-5
cdr3_aa: CASGLSREPGTAKVGTNEKLFF
cdr3_nt: TGTGCTAGTGGTTTGTCCCGAGAACCCGGGACAGCTAAAGTGGGAACTAATGAAAAACTGTTTTTT

d_call: -
j_call: TRBJ2-6
cdr3_length: 17
clone_size: -
v_call: TRBV4-1
cdr3_aa: CASSHTDRLSGANVLTF
cdr3_nt: TGCGCCAGCAGCCATACGGACAGACTCTCTGGGGCCAACGTCCTGACTTTC

d_call: -
j_call: TRBJ1-6
cdr3_length: 16
clone_size: -
v_call: TRBV28
cdr3_aa: CASSLGPGLVGSPLHF
cdr3_nt: TGTGCCAGCAGTTTAGGGCCAGGGCTGGTAGGTTCACCCCTCCACTTT

d_call: TRBD2
j_call: TRBJ2-1
cdr3_length: 15
clone_size: -
v_call: TRBV7-3
cdr3_aa: CASSLGTSDYNEQFF
cdr3_nt: TGTGCCAGCAGCTTAGGGACTAGCGACTACAATGAGCAGTTCTTC

d_call: TRBD1
j_call: TRBJ1-4
cdr3_length: 13
clone_size: -
v_call: TRBV30
cdr3_aa: CASSGTALGKLFF
cdr3_nt: TGTGCCTCCTCCGGGACAGCTTTGGGAAAGCTGTTTTTT

d_call: -
j_call: TRBJ1-1
cdr3_length: 13
clone_size: -
v_call: TRBV4-1
cdr3_aa: CASSQLRVTEAFF
cdr3_nt: TGCGCCAGCAGCCAACTCCGGGTCACTGAAGCTTTCTTT

d_call: -
j_call: TRBJ1-1
cdr3_length: 14
clone_size: -
v_call: TRBV29-1
cdr3_aa: CSVDPRGRNTEAFF
cdr3_nt: TGCAGCGTTGATCCAAGGGGTAGGAACACTGAAGCTTTCTTT

d_call: -
j_call: TRBJ1-5
cdr3_length: 16
clone_size: few
v_call: TRBV21-1
cdr3_aa: CASSYLQGASNQPQHF
cdr3_nt: TGTGCCAGCAGCTATTTACAGGGGGCCAGCAATCAGCCCCAGCATTTT

d_call: TRBD1
j_call: TRBJ1-3
cdr3_length: 14
clone_size: few
v_call: TRBV19
cdr3_aa: CASMDRGRGNTIYF
cdr3_nt: TGTGCCAGTATGGACAGGGGGCGTGGGAACACCATATATTTT

d_call: -
j_call: TRBJ2-4
cdr3_length: 16
clone_size: -
v_call: TRBV2
cdr3_aa: CASSEDRQLAKNIQYF
cdr3_nt: TGTGCCAGCAGTGAAGATAGACAGTTAGCCAAAAACATTCAGTACTTC

d_call: -
j_call: TRBJ2-3
cdr3_length: 14
clone_size: -
v_call: TRBV6-1
cdr3_aa: CASSLGSGGDTQYF
cdr3_nt: TGTGCCAGCAGCCTAGGGTCAGGGGGGGATACGCAGTATTTT

d_call: -
j_call: TRBJ2-1
cdr3_length: 15
clone_size: -
v_call: TRBV7-2
cdr3_aa: CASSLSPGFFQEQFF
cdr3_nt: TGTGCCAGCAGCTTAAGCCCAGGGTTTTTTCAGGAGCAGTTCTTC

d_call: TRBD2
j_call: TRBJ2-4
cdr3_length: 14
clone_size: -
v_call: TRBV6-5
cdr3_aa: CASSPGGDFNSQYF
cdr3_nt: TGTGCCAGCAGCCCCGGGGGGGACTTTAACAGTCAGTACTTC

d_call: TRBD1
j_call: TRBJ2-5
cdr3_length: 18
clone_size: -
v_call: TRBV6-9
cdr3_aa: CASSYPKRDREGWETQYF
cdr3_nt: TGTGCCAGCAGTTACCCCAAAAGGGACAGGGAAGGGTGGGAGACCCAGTACTTC

d_call: TRBD1
j_call: TRBJ2-2
cdr3_length: 16
clone_size: -
v_call: TRBV5-1
cdr3_aa: CASSPRTGGGTGELFF
cdr3_nt: TGCGCCAGCAGCCCCCGGACAGGGGGCGGCACCGGGGAGCTGTTTTTT

d_call: TRBD1
j_call: TRBJ1-6
cdr3_length: 17
clone_size: -
v_call: TRBV18
cdr3_aa: CASSPTGGAPYNSPLHF
cdr3_nt: TGTGCCAGCTCACCGACAGGGGGCGCCCCCTATAATTCACCCCTCCACTTT

d_call: -
j_call: TRBJ2-2
cdr3_length: 14
clone_size: -
v_call: TRBV2
cdr3_aa: CASQGALNTGELFF
cdr3_nt: TGTGCCAGCCAAGGAGCGTTGAACACCGGGGAGCTGTTTTTT

d_call: -
j_call: TRBJ1-2
cdr3_length: 13
clone_size: -
v_call: TRBV18
cdr3_aa: CASSPSQTGGYTF
cdr3_nt: TGTGCCAGCTCACCAAGTCAGACGGGGGGCTACACCTTC

d_call: TRBD2
j_call: TRBJ2-3
cdr3_length: 16
clone_size: -
v_call: TRBV7-2
cdr3_aa: CASSLIAGRPADTQYF
cdr3_nt: TGTGCCAGCAGCTTGATAGCGGGGAGGCCCGCAGATACGCAGTATTTT

d_call: TRBD1
j_call: TRBJ1-5
cdr3_length: 15
clone_size: -
v_call: TRBV5-6
cdr3_aa: CASSSDRAGGQPQHF
cdr3_nt: TGTGCCAGCAGTTCTGACAGGGCAGGGGGTCAGCCCCAGCATTTT

d_call: TRBD1
j_call: TRBJ2-7
cdr3_length: 16
clone_size: -
v_call: TRBV4-3
cdr3_aa: CASSQGPDRGTYEQYF
cdr3_nt: TGCGCCAGCAGCCAAGGCCCGGACAGGGGCACCTACGAGCAGTACTTC

d_call: -
j_call: TRBJ2-1
cdr3_length: 15
clone_size: few
v_call: TRBV11-2
cdr3_aa: CASSATMGSANEQFF
cdr3_nt: TGTGCCAGCAGCGCGACTATGGGGTCGGCCAATGAGCAGTTCTTC

d_call: TRBD2
j_call: TRBJ2-5
cdr3_length: 15
clone_size: -
v_call: TRBV11-3
cdr3_aa: CASSVGGTAKRTQYF
cdr3_nt: TGTGCCAGCAGCGTGGGGGGGACGGCTAAGCGGACCCAGTACTTC

d_call: TRBD1
j_call: TRBJ1-2
cdr3_length: 12
clone_size: -
v_call: TRBV27
cdr3_aa: CASSSRGHGYTF
cdr3_nt: TGTGCCAGCAGTTCTAGGGGGCATGGCTACACCTTC

d_call: TRBD2
j_call: TRBJ2-5
cdr3_length: 15
clone_size: -
v_call: TRBV15
cdr3_aa: CATRRGTSGAETQYF
cdr3_nt: TGTGCCACCAGAAGAGGGACTAGCGGGGCAGAGACCCAGTACTTC

d_call: -
j_call: TRBJ2-5
cdr3_length: 15
clone_size: -
v_call: TRBV6-1
cdr3_aa: CASTPVKGIGETQYF
cdr3_nt: TGTGCCAGCACCCCGGTCAAGGGGATTGGGGAGACCCAGTACTTC

d_call: TRBD2
j_call: TRBJ2-1
cdr3_length: 15
clone_size: -
v_call: TRBV6-5
cdr3_aa: CASSPLRGGLYEQFF
cdr3_nt: TGTGCCAGCAGCCCCCTGCGGGGGGGCCTTTATGAGCAGTTCTTC

d_call: TRBD1
j_call: TRBJ1-2
cdr3_length: 16
clone_size: -
v_call: TRBV7-9
cdr3_aa: CASSLVGPGQVYGYTF
cdr3_nt: TGTGCCAGCAGCTTAGTAGGCCCGGGACAGGTGTATGGCTACACCTTC

d_call: -
j_call: TRBJ1-3
cdr3_length: 16
clone_size: -
v_call: TRBV6-1
cdr3_aa: CASSGTGRSSGNTIYF
cdr3_nt: TGTGCCAGCAGTGGTACAGGACGGAGCTCTGGAAACACCATATATTTT

d_call: TRBD2
j_call: TRBJ2-1
cdr3_length: 19
clone_size: -
v_call: TRBV7-9
cdr3_aa: CASSLTGLAGVGDGNEQFF
cdr3_nt: TGTGCCAGCAGCTTAACGGGACTAGCGGGGGTTGGGGATGGGAATGAGCAGTTCTTC

d_call: TRBD1
j_call: TRBJ2-1
cdr3_length: 14
clone_size: -
v_call: TRBV4-1
cdr3_aa: CASSQGDSYNEQFF
cdr3_nt: TGCGCCAGCAGCCAGGGGGACAGCTACAATGAGCAGTTCTTC

d_call: -
j_call: TRBJ2-1
cdr3_length: 15
clone_size: few
v_call: TRBV9
cdr3_aa: CASSPLQEVPWVQFF
cdr3_nt: TGTGCCAGCAGCCCACTGCAAGAGGTTCCGTGGGTCCAGTTCTTC